This T cell receptor (beta chain) came from a study of control samples from healthy donors and cancer patients. Only in-frame clones appear in the TCRdb table, and some are missing; sequencing was by immunoSEQ multiplex PCR. The sample includes roughly 400,000 clones, 75% to 95% of them seen just once. This receptor was taken from a man in his forties with head and neck cancer. Sequenced material: PBMCs.

The CDR3 sequence: CASSVDGVSEQYF. For the CDR3, the DNA is TGTGCCAGCAGCGTAGATGGAGTTTCCGAGCAGTACTTC. The V call is TRBV9, the J call TRBJ2-7; no reliable D call. This CDR3 is 13 amino acids long. In germline, CDR1 is SGDLS, CDR2 YYNGEE. V shed 0 bases and J shed 6 bases, with 10 bases lying between them. The whole variable domain, remainder taken from reference TRBV9 and TRBJ2-7, is DSGVTQTPKHLITATGQRVTLRCSPRSGDLSVYWYQQSLDQGLQFLIQYYNGEERAKGNILERFSAQQFPDLHSELNLSSLELGDSALYFCASSVDGVSEQYFGPGTRLTVT.